The rows below give T cell receptor beta chains drawn from one sample of a study of blood T cell repertoires in COVID-19. Here immunoSEQ multiplex PCR was the method, and the copy in TCRdb shows in-frame clones only, minus some. The data show about 480,000 clones, with about 91% seen just once and roughly 12% held by the top ten. Sequencing was done on a sample of peripheral blood. All receptors derive from a woman aged 45-65 years with COVID-19, enrolled during active disease. The CDR3 runs from the conserved cysteine through the conserved F or W. D genes are given only for firm matches. Expanded clones get a size class; other rows say once, few or many, or leave the size out.

CDR3 protein: CASSLTGKQYF
CDR3 DNA: TGTGCCAGCAGCCTAACAGGGAAACAGTACTTC
clone size: .
V gene: TRBV7-8
J gene: TRBJ2-7
D gene: .

CDR3 protein: CASSLGEGEVYTF
CDR3 DNA: TGTGCCAGCAGTCTTGGGGAGGGGGAGGTCTACACCTTC
clone size: .
V gene: TRBV27
J gene: TRBJ1-2
D gene: .

CDR3 protein: CASRPGGGTDTQYF
CDR3 DNA: TGTGCCAGCAGGCCAGGGGGTGGCACAGATACGCAGTATTTT
clone size: once
V gene: TRBV27
J gene: TRBJ2-3
D gene: TRBD1

CDR3 protein: CAGANYNYGYTF
CDR3 DNA: TGTGCCGGAGCTAATTATAACTATGGCTACACCTTC
clone size: .
V gene: TRBV2
J gene: TRBJ1-2
D gene: .

CDR3 protein: CASSLLRDTEAFF
CDR3 DNA: TGTGCCAGCAGTCTCCTTCGTGACACTGAAGCTTTCTTT
clone size: .
V gene: TRBV28
J gene: TRBJ1-1
D gene: .

CDR3 protein: CASSRGPNTEAFF
CDR3 DNA: TGCGCCAGCAGCCGGGGGCCGAACACTGAAGCTTTCTTT
clone size: .
V gene: TRBV4-1
J gene: TRBJ1-1
D gene: .

CDR3 protein: CASSQESRGSGNTIYF
CDR3 DNA: TGCGCCAGCAGCCAAGAAAGCCGCGGGTCTGGAAACACCATATATTTT
clone size: .
V gene: TRBV4-1
J gene: TRBJ1-3
D gene: .

CDR3 protein: CASRSLTGGEAFF
CDR3 DNA: TGTGCCAGCCGCTCCCTCACAGGGGGAGAGGCTTTCTTT
clone size: .
V gene: TRBV27
J gene: TRBJ1-1
D gene: TRBD1

CDR3 protein: CASSPTWTEAFF
CDR3 DNA: TGTGCCAGCAGCCCAACGTGGACAGAAGCTTTCTTT
clone size: once
V gene: TRBV7-9
J gene: TRBJ1-1
D gene: .

CDR3 protein: CSVGFGQGRGTEAFF
CDR3 DNA: TGCAGCGTTGGGTTCGGGCAGGGAAGGGGCACTGAAGCTTTCTTT
clone size: .
V gene: TRBV29-1
J gene: TRBJ1-1
D gene: .

CDR3 protein: CASSASGDRYYNEQFF
CDR3 DNA: TGTGCCAGCAGTGCCTCAGGGGACAGATACTACAATGAGCAGTTCTTC
clone size: few
V gene: TRBV6-1
J gene: TRBJ2-1
D gene: TRBD1

CDR3 protein: CASRVRDSRVHEQYF
CDR3 DNA: TGTGCCAGCAGAGTCCGGGACAGTCGGGTCCACGAGCAGTACTTC
clone size: .
V gene: TRBV6-5
J gene: TRBJ2-7
D gene: TRBD1

CDR3 protein: CASSEGGAYEQYF
CDR3 DNA: TGTGCCAGCAGCGAAGGGGGGGCCTACGAGCAGTACTTC
clone size: once
V gene: TRBV14
J gene: TRBJ2-7
D gene: .

CDR3 protein: CASRDLQASSPLHF
CDR3 DNA: TGTGCCAGCAGAGACTTACAAGCTAGTTCACCCCTCCACTTT
clone size: .
V gene: TRBV27
J gene: TRBJ1-6
D gene: .

CDR3 protein: CAWSPRGYGYTF
CDR3 DNA: TGTGCCTGGAGTCCTCGGGGGTATGGCTACACCTTC
clone size: .
V gene: TRBV30
J gene: TRBJ1-2
D gene: .

CDR3 protein: CASSLEGPDYEQYF
CDR3 DNA: TGCGCCAGCAGCTTGGAGGGGCCAGACTACGAGCAGTACTTC
clone size: .
V gene: TRBV5-1
J gene: TRBJ2-7
D gene: .

CDR3 protein: CASSLGTGTSTDTQYF
CDR3 DNA: TGCGCCAGCAGCCTGGGGACAGGGACTAGCACAGATACGCAGTATTTT
clone size: .
V gene: TRBV4-1
J gene: TRBJ2-3
D gene: TRBD1

CDR3 protein: CASSLHRANSPLHF
CDR3 DNA: TGTGCCAGCAGTTTACACAGGGCCAATTCACCCCTCCACTTT
clone size: .
V gene: TRBV27
J gene: TRBJ1-6
D gene: .

CDR3 protein: CATSGTSGETQYF
CDR3 DNA: TGTGCCACCAGTGGTACTAGCGGAGAGACCCAGTACTTC
clone size: .
V gene: TRBV24-1
J gene: TRBJ2-5
D gene: TRBD2

CDR3 protein: CASSFKRGGRETQYF
CDR3 DNA: TGTGCCAGCAGCTTCAAGCGGGGGGGCAGAGAGACCCAGTACTTC
clone size: .
V gene: TRBV7-8
J gene: TRBJ2-5
D gene: TRBD2

CDR3 protein: CASSLVTSGGYEQYF
CDR3 DNA: TGCGCCAGCAGCTTGGTGACTAGCGGGGGGTACGAGCAGTACTTC
clone size: .
V gene: TRBV5-1
J gene: TRBJ2-7
D gene: TRBD2

CDR3 protein: CASSQGQTTNYGYTF
CDR3 DNA: TGTGCCAGCAGCCAGGGACAAACCACTAACTATGGCTACACCTTC
clone size: .
V gene: TRBV5-4
J gene: TRBJ1-2
D gene: .

CDR3 protein: CAWSLSPRQPQHF
CDR3 DNA: TGTGCCTGGAGTCTCTCCCCCAGGCAGCCCCAGCATTTT
clone size: .
V gene: TRBV30
J gene: TRBJ1-5
D gene: .

CDR3 protein: CASGGLAGRADTQYF
CDR3 DNA: TGTGCCAGCGGCGGACTAGCGGGGAGGGCAGATACGCAGTATTTT
clone size: .
V gene: TRBV6-4
J gene: TRBJ2-3
D gene: TRBD2

CDR3 protein: CASRSLQSTGELFF
CDR3 DNA: TGTGCCAGCAGATCCTTACAGAGCACCGGGGAGCTGTTTTTT
clone size: .
V gene: TRBV27
J gene: TRBJ2-2
D gene: .

CDR3 protein: CASSRDRESNQPQHF
CDR3 DNA: TGTGCCAGTAGTAGGGACAGGGAGAGCAATCAGCCCCAGCATTTT
clone size: .
V gene: TRBV19
J gene: TRBJ1-5
D gene: TRBD1

CDR3 protein: CASSESERRHEQYF
CDR3 DNA: TGCGCCAGCAGTGAGAGCGAACGACGGCACGAGCAGTACTTC
clone size: once
V gene: TRBV10-1
J gene: TRBJ2-7
D gene: .

CDR3 protein: CASSQRVKGSTDTQYF
CDR3 DNA: TGTGCCAGCTCCCAAAGAGTGAAGGGGAGCACAGATACGCAGTATTTT
clone size: .
V gene: TRBV18
J gene: TRBJ2-3
D gene: .

CDR3 protein: CASSLAVAAGNTIYF
CDR3 DNA: TGTGCCAGCAGCTTAGCGGTAGCGGCTGGAAACACCATATATTTT
clone size: once
V gene: TRBV7-2
J gene: TRBJ1-3
D gene: .

CDR3 protein: CASSEAHVLRGLEAFF
CDR3 DNA: TGTGCCAGCAGTGAAGCGCACGTCTTAAGAGGGCTGGAGGCTTTCTTT
clone size: .
V gene: TRBV2
J gene: TRBJ1-1
D gene: .

CDR3 protein: CASSVEGGRYTEAFF
CDR3 DNA: TGTGCCAGCAGCGTAGAAGGGGGCAGGTACACTGAAGCTTTCTTT
clone size: .
V gene: TRBV9
J gene: TRBJ1-1
D gene: TRBD1

CDR3 protein: CASSHRYEQYF
CDR3 DNA: TGTGCCAGCAGCCATAGATATGAGCAGTACTTC
clone size: .
V gene: TRBV3-1/TRBV3-2
J gene: TRBJ2-7
D gene: .

CDR3 protein: CASSLDKINQPQHF
CDR3 DNA: TGTGCCAGCAGCTTGGACAAGATCAATCAGCCCCAGCATTTT
clone size: .
V gene: TRBV6-5
J gene: TRBJ1-5
D gene: .

CDR3 protein: CASKVGQGQETQYF
CDR3 DNA: TGTGCCAGCAAGGTGGGGCAGGGACAAGAGACCCAGTACTTC
clone size: .
V gene: TRBV11-1
J gene: TRBJ2-5
D gene: .

CDR3 protein: CSVEIPGGGRGANVLTF
CDR3 DNA: TGCAGCGTTGAGATCCCGGGCGGGGGGCGAGGGGCCAACGTCCTGACTTTC
clone size: .
V gene: TRBV29-1
J gene: TRBJ2-6
D gene: TRBD2

CDR3 protein: CASSQDWTGQGSNEQYF
CDR3 DNA: TGCGCCAGCAGCCAAGATTGGACTGGACAGGGGAGCAACGAGCAGTACTTC
clone size: .
V gene: TRBV4-1
J gene: TRBJ2-7
D gene: TRBD1

CDR3 protein: CASGPLMRLSTDTQYF
CDR3 DNA: TGTGCTAGTGGCCCTCTGATGCGTCTTAGCACAGATACGCAGTATTTT
clone size: .
V gene: TRBV12-5
J gene: TRBJ2-3
D gene: .

CDR3 protein: CASSPRDPGELFF
CDR3 DNA: TGCGCCAGCAGCCCCCGGGATCCCGGGGAGCTGTTTTTT
clone size: .
V gene: TRBV5-1
J gene: TRBJ2-2
D gene: .

CDR3 protein: CASSFLASGTEAFF
CDR3 DNA: TGTGCCAGCAGCTTTTTAGCGTCTGGCACTGAAGCTTTCTTT
clone size: .
V gene: TRBV7-8
J gene: TRBJ1-1
D gene: .

CDR3 protein: CASSPGAGGYEQYF
CDR3 DNA: TGTGCCAGCAGCCCGGGGGCGGGGGGGTACGAGCAGTACTTC
clone size: .
V gene: TRBV27
J gene: TRBJ2-7
D gene: TRBD2

CDR3 protein: CASIPAGGSYNEQFF
CDR3 DNA: TGTGCCAGCATCCCAGCGGGGGGCTCCTACAATGAGCAGTTCTTC
clone size: .
V gene: TRBV3-1/TRBV3-2
J gene: TRBJ2-1
D gene: TRBD2

CDR3 protein: CASSTRLAGTQYF
CDR3 DNA: TGTGCCAGTAGTACCCGACTAGCGGGAACGCAGTATTTT
clone size: .
V gene: TRBV19
J gene: TRBJ2-3
D gene: TRBD2

CDR3 protein: CASFAGGERSTAEQYF
CDR3 DNA: TGTGCCAGCTTTGCCGGGGGGGAACGCTCTACGGCCGAGCAGTACTTC
clone size: .
V gene: TRBV18
J gene: TRBJ2-7
D gene: TRBD2

CDR3 protein: CASPRGGGRTDTQYF
CDR3 DNA: TGTGCCAGCCCGAGGGGCGGGGGGAGAACAGATACGCAGTATTTT
clone size: .
V gene: TRBV2
J gene: TRBJ2-3
D gene: TRBD2

CDR3 protein: CASSQPRGWGSGNTIYF
CDR3 DNA: TGCGCCAGCAGCCAGCCCCGGGGTTGGGGCTCTGGAAACACCATATATTTT
clone size: .
V gene: TRBV4-1
J gene: TRBJ1-3
D gene: .

CDR3 protein: CAITRRETEAYGYTF
CDR3 DNA: TGTGCCATCACGCGACGGGAGACAGAAGCCTATGGCTACACCTTC
clone size: .
V gene: TRBV10-3
J gene: TRBJ1-2
D gene: .

CDR3 protein: CASSSSGTGTYEQYF
CDR3 DNA: TGTGCCAGCAGCTCTTCGGGGACAGGGACCTACGAGCAGTACTTC
clone size: .
V gene: TRBV7-9
J gene: TRBJ2-7
D gene: TRBD1

CDR3 protein: CASSLAGENTEAFF
CDR3 DNA: TGTGCCAGCAGCTTGGCCGGGGAGAACACTGAAGCTTTCTTT
clone size: .
V gene: TRBV5-8
J gene: TRBJ1-1
D gene: .

CDR3 protein: CASSLVTGGAGNIQYF
CDR3 DNA: TGCGCCAGCAGCTTGGTGACAGGGGGAGCGGGAAACATTCAGTACTTC
clone size: .
V gene: TRBV5-1
J gene: TRBJ2-4
D gene: TRBD1

CDR3 protein: CASSPTRDRIYEQYF
CDR3 DNA: TGTGCCAGCAGCCCCACAAGGGACAGAATTTACGAGCAGTACTTC
clone size: .
V gene: TRBV9
J gene: TRBJ2-7
D gene: TRBD1

CDR3 protein: CASSDSGSSQYEQYF
CDR3 DNA: TGTGCCAGCAGTGATAGCGGGAGCAGCCAATACGAGCAGTACTTC
clone size: .
V gene: TRBV7-2
J gene: TRBJ2-7
D gene: TRBD2

CDR3 protein: CASSLGTGGTDTQYF
CDR3 DNA: TGTGCCAGCAGCCTCGGTACGGGGGGCACAGATACGCAGTATTTT
clone size: .
V gene: TRBV14
J gene: TRBJ2-3
D gene: .

CDR3 protein: CASSYGGAPTDTQYF
CDR3 DNA: TGTGCCAGCAGTTATGGGGGGGCGCCCACAGATACGCAGTATTTT
clone size: .
V gene: TRBV6-2/TRBV6-3
J gene: TRBJ2-3
D gene: .

CDR3 protein: CASSRSVSGYTF
CDR3 DNA: TGTGCCAGCAGCCGGTCCGTTAGCGGCTACACCTTC
clone size: .
V gene: TRBV12-3/TRBV12-4
J gene: TRBJ1-2
D gene: .

CDR3 protein: CASSEDEDRAGNTIYF
CDR3 DNA: TGTGCCAGCAGTGAGGACGAGGACAGGGCTGGAAACACCATATATTTT
clone size: .
V gene: TRBV2
J gene: TRBJ1-3
D gene: TRBD1

CDR3 protein: CASRPGTANSPLHF
CDR3 DNA: TGTGCCAGCAGGCCCGGGACAGCCAATTCACCCCTCCACTTT
clone size: .
V gene: TRBV6-6
J gene: TRBJ1-6
D gene: TRBD1

CDR3 protein: CASSLIGGAQSTEAFF
CDR3 DNA: TGCGCCAGCAGCCTGATTGGAGGGGCGCAGAGCACTGAAGCTTTCTTT
clone size: .
V gene: TRBV5-1
J gene: TRBJ1-1
D gene: .

CDR3 protein: CASSWLQGGNQPQHF
CDR3 DNA: TGTGCCAGCAGTTGGCTCCAGGGCGGCAATCAGCCCCAGCATTTT
clone size: .
V gene: TRBV5-6
J gene: TRBJ1-5
D gene: .